This T cell receptor (beta chain) is from a study of blood T cell repertoires in COVID-19. Study details: Acute and convalescent COVID-19 specimens originated in the United States, Italy and Spain. The cDNA or gDNA used as material had been derived from T cells, B-cell-depleted T cells, or PBMCs.

This clone showed up just once. Original analysis: Amplification with reference gene primers provided the estimates of nucleated cell counts. TCRdb keeps only in-frame clones here, not all; method: immunoSEQ multiplex PCR. V and J calls and clone size are copied from that table; D and trimming were computed from the DNA. This sample has roughly 340,000 clones, with under 95% found just once. The sequence was obtained from a woman aged 18 to 35 who had recovered from COVID-19. Sequencing used peripheral blood.

CDR3 nucleotides: TGTGCCAGCAGCGTAGCAACTAGCGGGAGCGATGAGCAGTTCTTC. It translates to CASSVATSGSDEQFF. V usage is TRBV9 and J usage is TRBJ2-1; TRBD2 aligns across 11 bases. CDR3 length: 15 amino acids. V shed 0 bases, J shed 8 bases, and the junction held 4 bases outside the gene matches. Germline V lookup: CDR1 SGDLS, CDR2 YYNGEE.